The rows below give T cell receptor beta chains drawn from one sample of a study of blood T cell repertoires in COVID-19. Method: immunoSEQ multiplex PCR; TCRdb's copy keeps in-frame clones and lacks some. The sample has about 200,000 clones, over 60% seen once. Material: peripheral blood. These receptors were obtained from a woman aged 70-85 years with acute or convalescent COVID-19. CDR3s include the opening cysteine and the closing phenylalanine or tryptophan. Fields, in order: J gene, V gene, clone size, D gene, CDR3 DNA, CDR3 protein. The D gene is left open where the match is weak. The size entry is marked missing in some rows and otherwise reads once, few, many or a size class.

TRBJ1-1 TRBV27 - - TGTGCCAGCAGTCGAGGTACAGGGTTAGTGAACACTGAAGCTTTCTTT CASSRGTGLVNTEAFF
TRBJ2-7 TRBV3-1/TRBV3-2 - TRBD2 TGTGCCAGCAGCACCCGGACTAGCGGTTCCTACGAGCAGTACTTC CASSTRTSGSYEQYF
TRBJ2-5 TRBV18 - TRBD1 TGTGCCAGCTCAGACAGGGTTCGAGAGACCCAGTACTTC CASSDRVRETQYF
TRBJ2-1 TRBV29-1 - TRBD2 TGCAGCCTTACCGGGACTAGCGGGAGGGCCGTGGGTGAGCAGTTCTTC CSLTGTSGRAVGEQFF
TRBJ1-6 TRBV2 - TRBD1 TGTGCCAGCGAGGGACAGGGTAATTCACCCCTCCACTTT CASEGQGNSPLHF
TRBJ2-7 TRBV6-5 - TRBD1 TGTGCCAGCAGTTATGTCCAGGACAGGCCCCACGAGCAGTACTTC CASSYVQDRPHEQYF
TRBJ2-5 TRBV14 - - TGTGCCAGCAGCCAGGCACTAGTGGGGGAGACCCAGTACTTC CASSQALVGETQYF
TRBJ1-5 TRBV19 - TRBD1 TGTGCCAGTAGCCGCGCAGGACAGGGCCGTAATCAGCCCCAGCATTTT CASSRAGQGRNQPQHF
TRBJ1-1 TRBV4-1 - TRBD1 TGCGCCAGCAGCTGGGACAGTTACACTGAAGCTTTCTTT CASSWDSYTEAFF
TRBJ1-2 TRBV15 - - TGTGCCACCAGCAGAGAAGGGGCAGGGGCCGGCTATGGCTACACCTTC CATSREGAGAGYGYTF
TRBJ2-7 TRBV6-6 - - TGTGCCAGCAGTTACTACGGGCGGGAAACCTACGAGCAGTACTTC CASSYYGRETYEQYF
TRBJ1-3 TRBV2 - TRBD1 TGTGCCAGCAGCCTGGGGGACAGGACTTCTGGAAACACCATATATTTT CASSLGDRTSGNTIYF
TRBJ2-6 TRBV27 - TRBD1 TGTGCCAGCAGTTTCTCCACCCTGACAGGGGCTGGGGCCAACGTCCTGACTTTC CASSFSTLTGAGANVLTF
TRBJ1-2 TRBV6-5 - - TGTGCCAGCAGTACTCAGGGGCACACCTTC CASSTQGHTF
TRBJ2-7 TRBV18 - TRBD1 TGTGCCAGCTCTAACAGGGGGCTGGGCAACGAGCAGTACTTC CASSNRGLGNEQYF
TRBJ2-1 TRBV6-2/TRBV6-3 - TRBD2 TGTGCCAGCAGTAATAGGGGTAGCGGGAGCACCAACAATGAGCAGTTCTTC CASSNRGSGSTNNEQFF
TRBJ2-7 TRBV4-1 few TRBD2 TGCGCCAGCAGCCAGGGACTAGCGGGAAATTTCTACGAGCAGTACTTC CASSQGLAGNFYEQYF
TRBJ2-1 TRBV4-1 - - TGCGCCAGCAGCCGAGCGGCGGAAGGCGAGCAGTTCTTC CASSRAAEGEQFF
TRBJ2-7 TRBV7-9 - - TGTGCCAGCAGCGCCACAGGAAAACCCACCTACGAGCAGTACTTC CASSATGKPTYEQYF
TRBJ1-5 TRBV4-2 - - TGTGCCAGCAGCCAAGATCGGTCGGGGGAAGGGAATCAGCCCCAGCATTTT CASSQDRSGEGNQPQHF
TRBJ2-7 TRBV6-6 once - TGTGCCAGCACTCGGGGAGAGACCTACGAGCAGTACTTC CASTRGETYEQYF
TRBJ2-7 TRBV29-1 - TRBD1 TGCAGCGTGGGACAGGACTACGAGCAGTACTTC CSVGQDYEQYF
TRBJ2-5 TRBV6-6 - - TGTGCCAGCACCGGGGCAGGGGACGAGACCCAGTACTTC CASTGAGDETQYF
TRBJ1-1 TRBV27 few TRBD1 TGTGCCAGCGGGAGGACAGGGGAAGCTTTCTTT CASGRTGEAFF
TRBJ1-2 TRBV6-5 - TRBD1 TGTGCCAGCAGTTTGACAGGGTACGGCTATGGCTACACCTTC CASSLTGYGYGYTF
TRBJ1-5 TRBV10-3 medium-sized TRBD1 TGTGCCATCAGTCAGGGGGAGCAGCCCCAGCATTTT CAISQGEQPQHF
TRBJ2-5 TRBV11-3 - TRBD2 TGTGCCAGCAGCCAAAGGACTAGCGGGTACCAAGAGACCCAGTACTTC CASSQRTSGYQETQYF
TRBJ2-7 TRBV6-5 - - TGTGCCAGCAGCTCACAGGGCCGCTCCTACGAGCAGTACTTC CASSSQGRSYEQYF
TRBJ2-7 TRBV10-3 - - TGTGCCATCACATCTAGCGACGGCTACGAGCAGTACTTC CAITSSDGYEQYF
TRBJ2-7 TRBV27 - TRBD1 TGTGCCAGCGGCGAACCCGGGACAGGGAACAAGTACGAGCAGTACTTC CASGEPGTGNKYEQYF
TRBJ1-3 TRBV4-1 - - TGCGCCAGCAGCCAAGGCAGGCCCTCTGGAAACACCATATATTTT CASSQGRPSGNTIYF
TRBJ2-7 TRBV5-1 - TRBD1 TGCGCCAGCTCCAAGCAGGGGGCGCTTGGCTACGAGCAGTACTTC CASSKQGALGYEQYF
TRBJ2-1 TRBV4-2 - - TGTGCCAGCAGCCAACCAACGCATAACACACAGGGTACTGAGCAGTTCTTC CASSQPTHNTQGTEQFF
TRBJ2-3 TRBV3-1/TRBV3-2 - TRBD2 TGTGCCAGCAGCCGCCTTGGGGGCGGGAGGGCAGATACGCAGTATTTT CASSRLGGGRADTQYF
TRBJ2-2 TRBV14 - TRBD1 TGTGCCAGCAGCCATGGTACAGGGGGAAACACCGGGGAGCTGTTTTTT CASSHGTGGNTGELFF
TRBJ2-7 TRBV3-1/TRBV3-2 few TRBD2 TGTGCCAGCAGCACAGGGACTAGCGGCTACGAGCAGTACTTC CASSTGTSGYEQYF